This passage covers 5 T cell receptor beta chains from one sample sequenced in a study of siplizumab effects on memory and regulatory T cells. Clones were read by immunoSEQ multiplex PCR, and TCRdb kept only the in-frame ones, dropping some. The data show 75,000 to 100,000 clones, roughly 94% seen once. Source material: non-Treg CD4+ T cells sorted from blood. These receptor sequences come from a human donor in good health.

The chain combines TRBV18 with TRBJ2-3; 10 nucleotides line up with TRBD2. Germline V gene sequence: CDR1 KGHSH, CDR2 LQKENI. V shed 2 bases and J 4 bases; nucleotides not matched to a gene: 3. The CDR3 is 15 amino acids. The CDR3 region has the DNA TGTGCCAGCTCACCAGCACTAGCGGGATCAGATACGCAGTATTTT. Its translation: CASSPALAGSDTQYF.

The V call is TRBV18, the J call TRBJ2-3; D may be TRBD1 or TRBD2 (5 bases each). V was pared by 4 bases and J by 5 bases, with 13 bases between. Germline CDR1 and CDR2: KGHSH and LQKENI. The CDR3 contains 14 residues. CDR3 nucleotides: TGTGCCAGCTCACGGGACCCCTTGGGAGATACGCAGTATTTT. It codes for CASSRDPLGDTQYF.

V gene TRBV19 combines with J gene TRBJ2-3; 7 positions match TRBD1. The CDR3 runs to 16 residues. The trim removed 8 bases at V and 2 bases at J, leaving 13 bases unmatched. Germline CDR1 is LNHDA and CDR2 is SQIVND (reference sequence). For the CDR3, the DNA is TGTGCCAGTTCCGTTCCCGGGACAGAGAACACAGATACGCAGTATTTT. Protein: CASSVPGTENTDTQYF.

The chain links TRBV7-3 to TRBJ2-1, with TRBD2 matching over 9 bases. The CDR3 spans 15 residues. CDR1 is SGHTA and CDR2 is FQGTGA in the germline V gene. Germline trimming cut 5 bases from V and 3 bases from J; bases unmatched to any gene: 5. The CDR3 region is CASSTTSGLYNEQFF. CDR3 coding DNA: TGTGCCAGCAGCACGACTAGCGGACTCTACAATGAGCAGTTCTTC.

This chain links TRBV7-9 with TRBJ2-7; tentative D call: TRBD2 (6 bases). Deletions cut 8 bases from V and 0 bases from J, with 8 bases between. The CDR3 runs to 12 residues. The germline CDR1 and CDR2 sequences are SEHNR and FQNEAQ (reference sequence). Here the CDR3 DNA reads TGTGCCAGCCTCGGGAGCTCCTACGAGCAGTACTTC. As protein: CASLGSSYEQYF.